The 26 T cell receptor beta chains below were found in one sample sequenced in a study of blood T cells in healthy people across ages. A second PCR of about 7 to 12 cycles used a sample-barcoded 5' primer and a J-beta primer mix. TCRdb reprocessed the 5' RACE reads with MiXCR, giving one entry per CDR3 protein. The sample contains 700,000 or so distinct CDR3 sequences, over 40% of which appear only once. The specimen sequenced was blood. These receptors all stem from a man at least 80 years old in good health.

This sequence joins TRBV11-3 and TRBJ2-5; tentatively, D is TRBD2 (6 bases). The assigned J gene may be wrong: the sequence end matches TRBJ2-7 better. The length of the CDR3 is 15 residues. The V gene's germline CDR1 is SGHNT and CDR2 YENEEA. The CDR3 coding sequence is TGTGCCAGCAGCCCTAGACTAGGCGAACGCGACGAGCAGTACTTC. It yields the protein CASSPRLGERDEQYF.

The CDR3 sequence: CASSLAPRGSTPLHF. The CDR3 DNA reads TGTGCCAGCAGCTTAGCTCCTCGGGGGTCTACGCCCCTCCACTTT. The chain is built from TRBV7-2 and TRBJ1-6; a possible D gene is TRBD1 (5 bases). Germline V gene sequence: CDR1 SGHTA, CDR2 FQGNSA. The CDR3 consists of 15 residues. The V gene lost 0 bases and the J gene lost 13 bases, with 16 bases spanning the gap.

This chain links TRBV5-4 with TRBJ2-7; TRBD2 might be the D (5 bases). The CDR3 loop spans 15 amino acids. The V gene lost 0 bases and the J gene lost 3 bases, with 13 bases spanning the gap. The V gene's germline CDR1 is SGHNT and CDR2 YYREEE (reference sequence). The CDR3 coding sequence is TGTGCCAGCAGCTTGGCGGCGGGTCTACTCTACGAGCAGTACTTC. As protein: CASSLAAGLLYEQYF.

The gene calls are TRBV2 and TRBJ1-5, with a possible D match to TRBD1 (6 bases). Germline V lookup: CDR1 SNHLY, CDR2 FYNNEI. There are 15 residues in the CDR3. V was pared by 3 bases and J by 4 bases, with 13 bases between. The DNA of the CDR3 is TGTGCCAGCAGTGAGGTGGGACACCTTAATCAGCCCCAGCATTTT. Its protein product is CASSEVGHLNQPQHF.

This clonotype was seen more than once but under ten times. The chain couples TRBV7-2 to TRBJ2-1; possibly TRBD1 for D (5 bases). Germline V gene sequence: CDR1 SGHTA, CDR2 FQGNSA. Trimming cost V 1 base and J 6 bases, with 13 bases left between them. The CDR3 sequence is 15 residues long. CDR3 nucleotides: TGTGCCAGCAGCTTAGGCCAGGGTCGCCCCAATGAGCAGTTCTTC. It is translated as CASSLGQGRPNEQFF.

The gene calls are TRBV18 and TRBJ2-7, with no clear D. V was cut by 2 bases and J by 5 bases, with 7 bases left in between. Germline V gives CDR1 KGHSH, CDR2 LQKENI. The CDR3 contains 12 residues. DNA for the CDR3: TGTGCCAGCTCACCAGAGGAGCACGAGCAGTACTTC. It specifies CASSPEEHEQYF.

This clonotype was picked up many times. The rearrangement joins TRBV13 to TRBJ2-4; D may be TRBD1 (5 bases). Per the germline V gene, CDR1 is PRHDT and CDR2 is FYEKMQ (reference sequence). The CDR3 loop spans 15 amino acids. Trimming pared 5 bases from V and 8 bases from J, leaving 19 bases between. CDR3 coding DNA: TGTGCCAGCAGCCCCCAAGGGGCAGGGTGGGACATTCAGTACTTC. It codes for CASSPQGAGWDIQYF.

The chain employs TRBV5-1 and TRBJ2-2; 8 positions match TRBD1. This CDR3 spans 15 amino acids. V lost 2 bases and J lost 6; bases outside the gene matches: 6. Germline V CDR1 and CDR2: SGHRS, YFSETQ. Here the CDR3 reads CASSFQGAPSGELFF. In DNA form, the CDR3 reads TGCGCCAGCAGCTTCCAGGGGGCGCCGTCCGGGGAGCTGTTTTTT.

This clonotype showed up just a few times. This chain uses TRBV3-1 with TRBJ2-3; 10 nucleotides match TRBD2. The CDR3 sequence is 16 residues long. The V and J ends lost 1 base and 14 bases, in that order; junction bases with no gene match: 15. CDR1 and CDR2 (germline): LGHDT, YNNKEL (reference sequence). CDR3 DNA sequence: TGTGCCAGCAGCCAAGGAGCGGGAGGGTCCTTAATCCACGCGTATTTT. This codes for CASSQGAGGSLIHAYF.

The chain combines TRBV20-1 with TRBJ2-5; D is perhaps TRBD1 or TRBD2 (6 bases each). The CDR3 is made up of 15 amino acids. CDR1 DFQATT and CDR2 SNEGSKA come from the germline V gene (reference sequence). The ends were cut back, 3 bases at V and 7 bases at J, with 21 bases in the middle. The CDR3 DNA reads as TGCAGTGCTAGTACCCCGAGGGGGGACCTCAGGACCCAGTACTTC. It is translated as CSASTPRGDLRTQYF.

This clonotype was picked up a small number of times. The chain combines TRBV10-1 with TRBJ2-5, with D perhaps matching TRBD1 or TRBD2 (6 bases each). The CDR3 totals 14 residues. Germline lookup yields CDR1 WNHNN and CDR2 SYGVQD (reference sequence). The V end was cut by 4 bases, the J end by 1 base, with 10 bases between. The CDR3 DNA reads TGCGCCAGCAGTGGATCGGGGGCCCAAGAGACCCAGTACTTC. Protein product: CASSGSGAQETQYF.

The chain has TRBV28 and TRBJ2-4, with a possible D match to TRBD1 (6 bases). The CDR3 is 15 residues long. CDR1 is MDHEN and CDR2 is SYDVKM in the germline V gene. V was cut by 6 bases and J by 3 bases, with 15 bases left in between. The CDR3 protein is CASSPEQGVKNIQYF. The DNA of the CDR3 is TGTGCCAGCAGCCCAGAACAGGGTGTCAAAAACATTCAGTACTTC.

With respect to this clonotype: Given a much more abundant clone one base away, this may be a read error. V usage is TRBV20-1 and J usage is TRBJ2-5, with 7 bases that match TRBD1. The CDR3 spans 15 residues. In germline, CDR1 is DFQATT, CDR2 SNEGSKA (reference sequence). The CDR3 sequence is CGARGPTGAFGTQYF. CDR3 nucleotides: TGCGGTGCTAGAGGACCCACAGGGGCCTTTGGGACCCAGTACTTC.

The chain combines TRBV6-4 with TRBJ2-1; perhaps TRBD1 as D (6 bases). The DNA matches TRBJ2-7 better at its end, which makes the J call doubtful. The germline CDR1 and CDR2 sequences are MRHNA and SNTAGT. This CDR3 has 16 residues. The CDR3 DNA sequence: TGTGCCAGCAGTTACGACAGGTTCGGGTCCTACAATGAGCAGTACTTC. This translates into CASSYDRFGSYNEQYF.

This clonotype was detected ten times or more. CDR3 nucleotide sequence: TGCAGTGCTAGAGACCCCGGGACTAGCAAGAGTACCCAGTACTTC. Its translation is CSARDPGTSKSTQYF. This chain uses TRBV20-1 with TRBJ2-5, with TRBD2 identical over 9 bases. V shed 0 bases, J shed 8 bases, and the junction held 10 bases outside the gene matches. Germline V gene lookup returns CDR1 DFQATT and CDR2 SNEGSKA (reference sequence). CDR3 length equals 15 residues.

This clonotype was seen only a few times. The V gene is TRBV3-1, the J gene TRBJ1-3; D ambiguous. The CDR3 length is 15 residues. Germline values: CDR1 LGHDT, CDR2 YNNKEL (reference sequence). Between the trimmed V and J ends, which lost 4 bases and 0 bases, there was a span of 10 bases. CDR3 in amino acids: CASSPLVRSGNTIYF. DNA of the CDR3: TGTGCCAGCAGCCCCTTGGTGCGCTCTGGAAACACCATATATTTT.

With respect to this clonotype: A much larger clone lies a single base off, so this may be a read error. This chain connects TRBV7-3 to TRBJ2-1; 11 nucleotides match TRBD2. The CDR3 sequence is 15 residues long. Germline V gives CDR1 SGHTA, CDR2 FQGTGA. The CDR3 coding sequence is TGTGCCAGCAGCAAAATAGCGGGAGGGGGCAATGGGCAGTTCTTC. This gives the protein CASSKIAGGGNGQFF. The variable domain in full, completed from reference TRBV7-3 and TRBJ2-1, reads GAGVSQTPSNKVTEKGKYVELRCDPISGHTALYWYRQSLGQGPEFLIYFQGTGAADDSGLPNDRFFAVRPEGSVSTLKIQRTERGDSAVYLCASSKIAGGGNGQFFGPGTRLTVL.

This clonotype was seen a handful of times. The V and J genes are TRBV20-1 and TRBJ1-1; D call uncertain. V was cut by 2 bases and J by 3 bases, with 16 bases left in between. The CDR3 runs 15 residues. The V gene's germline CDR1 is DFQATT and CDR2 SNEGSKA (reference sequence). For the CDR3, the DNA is TGCAGTGCTAGACCACCGGGTATGGGCGACACTGAAGCTTTCTTT. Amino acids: CSARPPGMGDTEAFF.

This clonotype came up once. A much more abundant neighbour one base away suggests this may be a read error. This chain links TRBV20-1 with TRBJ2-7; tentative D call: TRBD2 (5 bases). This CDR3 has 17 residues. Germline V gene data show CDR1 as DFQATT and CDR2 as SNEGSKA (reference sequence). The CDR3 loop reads CSTRSSWMNSGSYEQYF. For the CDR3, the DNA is TGCAGTACTAGATCCTCCTGGATGAACTCTGGGTCCTACGAGCAGTACTTC.

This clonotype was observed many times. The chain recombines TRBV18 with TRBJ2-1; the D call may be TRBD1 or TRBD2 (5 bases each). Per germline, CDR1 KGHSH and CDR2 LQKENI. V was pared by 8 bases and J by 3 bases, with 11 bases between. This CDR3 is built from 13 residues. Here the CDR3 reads CASSPGSYNEQFF. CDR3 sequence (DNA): TGTGCCAGCAGCCCAGGGAGCTACAATGAGCAGTTCTTC.

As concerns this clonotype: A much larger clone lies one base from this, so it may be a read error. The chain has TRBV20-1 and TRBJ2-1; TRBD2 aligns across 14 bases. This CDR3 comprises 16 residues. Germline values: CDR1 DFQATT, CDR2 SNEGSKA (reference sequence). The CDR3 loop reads CGARGGTSGSSNEQFF. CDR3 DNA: TGCGGTGCTAGGGGGGGGACTAGCGGGAGTAGTAATGAGCAGTTCTTC.

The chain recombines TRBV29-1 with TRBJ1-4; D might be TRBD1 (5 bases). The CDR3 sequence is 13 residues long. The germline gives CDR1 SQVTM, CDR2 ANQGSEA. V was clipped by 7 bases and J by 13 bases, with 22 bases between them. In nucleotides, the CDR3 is TGCAGCGCCGGGACGTCTGGGGGGGACCCACTGTTTTTT. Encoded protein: CSAGTSGGDPLFF.

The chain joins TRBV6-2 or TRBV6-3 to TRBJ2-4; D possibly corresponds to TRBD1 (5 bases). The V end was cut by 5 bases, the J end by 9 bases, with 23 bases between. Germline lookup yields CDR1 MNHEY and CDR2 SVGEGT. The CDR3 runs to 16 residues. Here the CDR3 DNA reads TGTGCCAGCAGTGCACCGCGACAGAACCTCTTAACCATTCAGTACTTC. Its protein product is CASSAPRQNLLTIQYF.

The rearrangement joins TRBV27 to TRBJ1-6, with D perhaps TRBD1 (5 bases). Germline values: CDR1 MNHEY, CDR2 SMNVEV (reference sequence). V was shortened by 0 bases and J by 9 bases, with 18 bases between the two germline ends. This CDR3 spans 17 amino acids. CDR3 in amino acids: CASSLSRTRALGSPLHF. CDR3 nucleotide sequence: TGTGCCAGCAGTTTATCGAGGACAAGGGCACTCGGTTCACCCCTCCACTTT.

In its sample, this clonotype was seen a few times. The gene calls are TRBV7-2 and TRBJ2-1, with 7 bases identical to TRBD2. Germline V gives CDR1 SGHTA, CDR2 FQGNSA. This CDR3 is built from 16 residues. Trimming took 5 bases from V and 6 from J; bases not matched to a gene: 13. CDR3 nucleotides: TGTGCCAGCAGCCCCCGAGCGGGACCCACCGTCAATGAGCAGTTCTTC. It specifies CASSPRAGPTVNEQFF.

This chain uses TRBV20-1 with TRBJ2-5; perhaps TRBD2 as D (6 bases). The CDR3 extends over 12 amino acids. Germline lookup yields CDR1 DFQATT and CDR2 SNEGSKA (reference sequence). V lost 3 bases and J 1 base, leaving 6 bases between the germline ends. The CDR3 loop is CSARRGQETQYF. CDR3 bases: TGCAGTGCTAGGCGGGGCCAAGAGACCCAGTACTTC.